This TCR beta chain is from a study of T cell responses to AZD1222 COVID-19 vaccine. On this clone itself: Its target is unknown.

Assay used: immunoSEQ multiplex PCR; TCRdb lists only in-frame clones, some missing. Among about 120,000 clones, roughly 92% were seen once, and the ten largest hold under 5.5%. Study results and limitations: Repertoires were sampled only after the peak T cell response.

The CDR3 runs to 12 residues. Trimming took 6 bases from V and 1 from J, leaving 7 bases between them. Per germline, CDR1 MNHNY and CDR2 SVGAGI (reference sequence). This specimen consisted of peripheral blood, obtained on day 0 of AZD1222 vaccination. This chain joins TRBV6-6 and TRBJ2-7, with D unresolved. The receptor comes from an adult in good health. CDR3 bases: TGTGCCAGCAGCCCAATTTCCTACGAGCAGTACTTC. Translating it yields CASSPISYEQYF.